This T cell receptor (beta chain) was captured by sequencing in a study of metastatic and nonmetastatic thyroid tumors. TCRdb ran MiXCR on the PCR reads. This sample has 25,000 to 35,000 clones, with 4% found just once. This CDR3 is 14 amino acids long. Germline V gene sequence: CDR1 MNHEY, CDR2 SMNVEV (reference sequence). This clone was counted a few times. Compared with germline, one end of the junction differs, possibly owing to a read error. All patients reached thyroid surgery having received no treatment beforehand. Material: blood. The TCR was taken from a female donor with papillary thyroid cancer or a benign thyroid nodule (not recorded which). Some clones in this sample may be carry-over from other donors' samples. The genes are TRBV27 and TRBJ1-5, with D possibly being TRBD1 (6 bases). The DNA for the CDR3 is TGTGCCAGCAGTCCACAGGGTGACAATCAGCCCCGGCATTTT. Translating gives CASSPQGDNQPRHF.